Below, 17 T cell receptor beta chains from the same sample are listed, as sequenced in a study of regulatory T cells in long-lasting Graves disease. Time point given: persistent/refractory GD, antithyroid drugs over 5 years with positive TRAb. After RNA was extracted from PBMCs, the TCR library was made from it. Construction of TCR beta libraries relied on iRepertoire HTBI primers and on Arm-PCR targeting CDR3 regions. TCRdb passed the multiplex PCR reads through MiXCR, listing each CDR3 protein once. The sample consists of around 510,000 distinct CDR3 sequences, around 20% of them appearing once. Sequencing used peripheral blood mononuclear cells (PBMCs), obtained when the disease was refractory, from a patient treated with antithyroid drugs. The receptors shown here come from a female donor with Graves disease.

This chain joins TRBV9 and TRBJ1-1; D is perhaps TRBD1 (5 bases). V was trimmed by 4 bases and J by 10 bases, leaving 20 bases between them. This CDR3 spans 14 amino acids. Germline V gene sequence: CDR1 SGDLS, CDR2 YYNGEE. The CDR3 sequence is CASSPRSFEGRAFF. CDR3 DNA: TGTGCCAGCAGCCCAAGGAGTTTCGAGGGACGAGCTTTCTTT.

The rearrangement links TRBV13 to TRBJ1-1; 9 bases match TRBD1. Germline CDR1 and CDR2: PRHDT and FYEKMQ (reference sequence). V lost 4 bases to trimming and J lost 6 bases; unmatched junction nucleotides: 15. CDR3 length equals 17 residues. Here the CDR3 DNA reads TGTGCCAGCAGCTCAACCGGGACAGGGAGACGGGGCGCTGAAGCTTTCTTT. This encodes CASSSTGTGRRGAEAFF.

The rearrangement joins TRBV5-8 to TRBJ2-7; 10 bases are a match to TRBD1. The CDR3 spans 18 residues. The germline V gene encodes CDR1 SGHTS and CDR2 YDEGEE. Trimming at V came to 2 bases and at J to 5 bases, leaving 16 bases not matched to a gene. The CDR3 protein is CASSFGSTGDRGLNEQYF. The CDR3 DNA reads as TGTGCCAGCAGCTTTGGGTCGACAGGTGACAGGGGGCTTAACGAGCAGTACTTC.

This clonotype was detected ten times or more. The J gene is TRBJ2-5, the V gene TRBV10-3, with 7 positions matching TRBD1. Trimming took 2 bases from V and 3 from J; bases not matched to a gene: 3. This CDR3 has 14 amino acids. The germline gives CDR1 ENHRY, CDR2 SYGVKD. Written as DNA, the CDR3 is TGTGCCATCAGTGAGATGACAGGGAAAGAGACCCAGTACTTC. Translating it yields CAISEMTGKETQYF.

A note on this clonotype: A junction end diverges from the germline sequence, so it may reflect a read error. J is TRBJ1-1 and V is TRBV5-1; D remains unclear. This CDR3 has 13 amino acids. Per the germline V gene, CDR1 is SGHRS and CDR2 is YFSETQ. The CDR3 bases are TGCGCCGGCAGCTTAAACCTGAACACTGAAGCTTTCTTT. It translates to CAGSLNLNTEAFF.

The chain is built from TRBV19 and TRBJ1-3; D unclear. The CDR3 runs 14 residues. Germline V gives CDR1 LNHDA, CDR2 SQIVND (reference sequence). V lost 9 bases and J 0 bases, leaving 12 bases between the germline ends. CDR3 sequence (DNA): TGTGCCAGCCGCCGTGTGCCCTCTGGAAACACCATATATTTT. This translates into CASRRVPSGNTIYF.

This clonotype was recorded many times. The rearrangement joins TRBV2 to TRBJ2-7; D gene ambiguous. Germline CDR1 and CDR2: SNHLY and FYNNEI. CDR3 length equals 12 residues. The V end lost 3 bases, the J end lost 6 bases, and 9 bases lay between the germline ends. CDR3 sequence: CASSDPPSEQYF. The CDR3 DNA follows: TGTGCCAGCAGTGACCCACCCAGCGAGCAGTACTTC.

This clonotype was seen repeatedly, ten times or more. This chain connects TRBV6-5 to TRBJ2-2; 7 bases line up with TRBD2. This CDR3 has 16 residues. V lost 4 bases, J lost 5 bases, and 10 bases stayed unmatched. From germline, CDR1 is MNHEY and CDR2 SVGAGI. CDR3 amino acids: CASSWVAGAVTGELFF. The CDR3 coding sequence is TGTGCCAGCAGTTGGGTTGCGGGAGCGGTTACCGGGGAGCTGTTTTTT.

The genes are TRBV29-1 and TRBJ2-1; no clear D. The CDR3 contains 10 residues. The V and J ends lost 4 bases and 5 bases respectively, with 3 bases between them. Germline V lookup: CDR1 SQVTM, CDR2 ANQGSEA. The CDR3 coding sequence is TGCAGCGTTGTCGACAATGAGCAGTTCTTC. It translates to CSVVDNEQFF.

The chain carries TRBV20-1 and TRBJ2-1, with D perhaps matching TRBD1 or TRBD2 (5 bases each). Germline lookup yields CDR1 DFQATT and CDR2 SNEGSKA (reference sequence). The CDR3 consists of 15 residues. The ends were cut back, 5 bases at V and 4 bases at J, with 18 bases in the middle. The DNA of the CDR3 is TGCAGTGCTGGGGGTTTAGGATTGACATACAATGAGCAGTTCTTC. Residues: CSAGGLGLTYNEQFF.

The chain joins TRBV28 to TRBJ1-1; D is unclear. V lost 6 bases and J 4 bases, leaving 12 bases between the germline ends. Germline V gene data show CDR1 as MDHEN and CDR2 as SYDVKM. The CDR3 is 13 residues long. The CDR3 region has the DNA TGTGCCAGCAGGAAGCTCGGATCCACTGAAGCTTTCTTT. Translation gives CASRKLGSTEAFF.

The DNA of the CDR3 is TGTGCCAGCAGCGTAGGTTACACCAAGGGCCACGAGCAGTACTTC. Translated, it gives CASSVGYTKGHEQYF. J is TRBJ2-7 and V is TRBV9; unclear D gene. This CDR3 contains 15 residues. CDR1 is SGDLS, CDR2 YYNGEE, per germline. With 0 bases removed from V and 5 bases from J, the gap between germline ends came to 15 bases.

This clonotype was seen many times. V usage is TRBV29-1 and J usage is TRBJ2-5; 7 bases match TRBD1. The trim removed 5 bases at V and 1 base at J, leaving 1 base unmatched. This CDR3 is 12 amino acids long. Per germline, CDR1 SQVTM and CDR2 ANQGSEA. Written as DNA, the CDR3 is TGCAGCGTTAGGGACAGCCAAGAGACCCAGTACTTC. Its protein is CSVRDSQETQYF.

This clonotype came up many times. The chain has TRBV6-5 and TRBJ2-7; 12 nucleotides line up with TRBD2. The ends lost 3 bases at V and 6 bases at J; junction bases unmatched: 6. CDR1 is MNHEY and CDR2 is SVGAGI in the germline V gene. This CDR3 is built from 15 residues. The CDR3 reads CASSYWTSGAAEQYF. In DNA form, the CDR3 reads TGTGCCAGCAGTTATTGGACTAGCGGGGCGGCCGAGCAGTACTTC.

The table lists this clonotype with a few counts. This chain connects TRBV7-3 to TRBJ2-3, with 10 bases matching TRBD2. The CDR3 has 15 residues. Unmatched junction bases numbered 7, after V lost 6 bases and J lost 4 bases. Germline V lookup: CDR1 SGHTA, CDR2 FQGTGA. The CDR3: CASSLGLAGADTQYF. The CDR3 region has the DNA TGTGCCAGCAGTTTAGGGCTAGCGGGAGCAGATACGCAGTATTTT.

In its sample, this clonotype was seen a few times. This may arise from a read error, as a much more abundant clone is one base away. The rearrangement links TRBV6-5 to TRBJ1-4, with a weak D call TRBD1 (5 bases). Looked up from germline, CDR1 is MNHEY and CDR2 is SVGAGI. The length of the CDR3 is 14 residues. For the CDR3, the DNA is TGTGCCGGCAGTTACAGGCAAAACCCTGAAAAACTGTTTTTT. This sequence encodes CAGSYRQNPEKLFF.

This clonotype was picked up a small number of times. The CDR3 DNA sequence: TGTGCCACGAAAGGTAGCGGGGAATTCACAGATACGCAGTATTTT. This sequence encodes CATKGSGEFTDTQYF. J is TRBJ2-3 and V is TRBV27; 8 bases match TRBD2. Germline CDR1 reads MNHEY; CDR2 reads SMNVEV (reference sequence). The CDR3 is 15 amino acids. V lost 10 bases and J lost 2; bases outside the gene matches: 11.